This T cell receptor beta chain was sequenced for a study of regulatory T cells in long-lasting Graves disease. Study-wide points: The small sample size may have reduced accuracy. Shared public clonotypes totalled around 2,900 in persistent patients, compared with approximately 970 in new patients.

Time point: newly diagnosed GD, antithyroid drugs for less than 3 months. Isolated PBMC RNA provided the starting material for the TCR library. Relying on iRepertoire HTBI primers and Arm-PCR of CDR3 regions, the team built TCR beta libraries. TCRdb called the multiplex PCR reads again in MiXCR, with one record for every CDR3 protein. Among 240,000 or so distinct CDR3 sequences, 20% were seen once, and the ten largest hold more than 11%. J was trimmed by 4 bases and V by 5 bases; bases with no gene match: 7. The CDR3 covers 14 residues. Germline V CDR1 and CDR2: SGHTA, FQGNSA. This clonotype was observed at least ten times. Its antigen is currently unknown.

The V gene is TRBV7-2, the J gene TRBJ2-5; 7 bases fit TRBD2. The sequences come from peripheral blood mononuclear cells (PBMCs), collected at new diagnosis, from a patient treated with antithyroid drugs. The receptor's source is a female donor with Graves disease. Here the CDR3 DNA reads TGTGCCAGCAGCCAGCGGACTAGTCGAGAGACCCAGTACTTC. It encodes CASSQRTSRETQYF.